The 5 T cell receptor beta chains presented below share a single source sample, sequenced in a study of T-cell memory formation after mild COVID-19. Each CDR3 protein is one row after TCRdb ran MiXCR on the 5' RACE reads. This sample yields about 190,000 distinct CDR3 sequences, of which about 18% are seen a single time; roughly 2.3% belongs to the top ten. The source material was PBMCs or a T cell subset sorted from them (not recorded which). These receptors came from an adult woman who had mild COVID-19 (a few samples of this study predate the infection). Cell type and time point are not known.

This clonotype was observed a single time. The chain couples TRBV12-3 or TRBV12-4 to TRBJ2-7, with 13 bases fitting TRBD2. Losses at the gene ends were 4 bases for V and 7 bases for J; bases not matched to a gene: 1. This CDR3 comprises 13 residues. CDR3 sequence (DNA): TGTGCCAGCAGTTCGGGACTAGCGGGGGAGCAGTACTTC. As protein: CASSSGLAGEQYF.

The rearrangement joins TRBV20-1 to TRBJ1-6, with 9 nucleotides matching TRBD1. Germline trimming cut 6 bases from V and 6 bases from J; bases unmatched to any gene: 9. Germline CDR1 is DFQATT and CDR2 is SNEGSKA (reference sequence). The length of the CDR3 is 15 residues. The CDR3 DNA is TGCAGTGCCCACCGGGACAGGGTATCTAATTCACCCCTCCACTTT. This gives the protein CSAHRDRVSNSPLHF.

There are a few counts of this clonotype. The rearrangement joins TRBV5-1 to TRBJ1-4, with D perhaps TRBD1 (6 bases). Germline assignment: CDR1 SGHRS and CDR2 YFSETQ. The CDR3 runs to 14 residues. V lost 4 bases, J lost 8 bases, and 15 bases lay in between. Here the CDR3 reads CASSLSTGKEKLFF. DNA of the CDR3: TGCGCCAGCAGCCTCTCAACAGGGAAGGAAAAACTGTTTTTT.

This chain connects TRBV20-1 to TRBJ1-2; D possibly corresponds to TRBD1 (5 bases). Germline values: CDR1 DFQATT, CDR2 SNEGSKA (reference sequence). The CDR3 has 13 residues. Trimming took 5 bases from V and 7 from J, leaving 17 bases between them. The DNA for the CDR3 is TGCAGTGCTCCCGGGACGGCCCCAGCTGGCTACACCTTC. The encoded protein is CSAPGTAPAGYTF.

This clonotype was seen many times. The gene calls are TRBV28 and TRBJ2-7; 9 bases align to TRBD2. Germline V gives CDR1 MDHEN, CDR2 SYDVKM. The CDR3 has 16 amino acids. V trimming: 5 bases; J trimming: 6 bases; junction bases outside the gene matches: 14. CDR3 loop: CASSTFSGRTLAEQYF. CDR3 bases: TGTGCCAGCAGTACATTTAGCGGGAGAACCCTGGCCGAGCAGTACTTC.